This is a list of T cell receptor beta chains from one sample in a study of response to subunit inactivated influenza vaccine. MiXCR, run by TCRdb on the RT-PCR reads, gives a single entry per CDR3 protein. The data show approximately 170,000 distinct CDR3 sequences, 13% to 15% seen once. Specimen: CD8+ T cells sorted from PBMCs, collected 5 days after vaccination. Receptor source: a middle-aged man who received an inactivated influenza vaccine. Each CDR3 is given with its conserved first and last residue.

v_call: TRBV6-5; cdr3_aa: CASSYYGADYEQYF
v_call: TRBV28; cdr3_aa: CASSPRTWDEKLFF
v_call: TRBV20-1; cdr3_aa: CSARDLSGKNTEAFF
v_call: TRBV6-1; cdr3_aa: CASGGGRRQPNEQYF
v_call: TRBV29-1; cdr3_aa: CSVDTPGVGTGFQETQYF
v_call: TRBV29-1; cdr3_aa: CSVESGRMGNEQFF
v_call: TRBV29-1; cdr3_aa: CSARDAHSYEQYF
v_call: TRBV7-9; cdr3_aa: CASSLGRGGDIQYF
v_call: TRBV7-9; cdr3_aa: CASSAGTSDEEDTQYF
v_call: TRBV9; cdr3_aa: CASSVDGNTEAFF
v_call: TRBV7-9; cdr3_aa: CASSLIPYEQYF